One and the same sample provided the 26 T cell receptor beta chains below, sequenced in a study of blood T cell repertoires in COVID-19. Assay: immunoSEQ multiplex PCR; the TCRdb copy retains only in-frame clones and omits some. The table lists about 240,000 clones, around 89% of them singletons. Source material: PBMCs or T cells enriched from blood (not recorded which). The receptors shown here come from a woman aged 25 to 39 who had recovered from COVID-19.

J is TRBJ2-1 and V is TRBV7-3, with TRBD2 matching over 12 bases. V shed 4 bases and J 0 bases; nucleotides not matched to a gene: 4. The CDR3 has 17 amino acids. Germline V gene lookup returns CDR1 SGHTA and CDR2 FQGTGA. CDR3 coding DNA: TGTGCCAGCAGCTCCTGGACTAGCGGGAACTCCTACAATGAGCAGTTCTTC. It specifies CASSSWTSGNSYNEQFF.

The chain recombines TRBV7-3 with TRBJ2-7; 7 positions match TRBD2. The CDR3 totals 15 residues. Per the germline V gene, CDR1 is SGHTA and CDR2 is FQGTGA. Germline trimming cut 1 base from V and 1 base from J; bases unmatched to any gene: 4. The CDR3 region is CASSLNGGSSYEQYF. The CDR3 bases are TGTGCCAGCAGCTTAAACGGGGGGAGTTCCTACGAGCAGTACTTC.

J is TRBJ1-1 and V is TRBV18; D uncertain. The CDR3 loop spans 15 amino acids. The V gene lost 8 bases and the J gene lost 4 bases, with 20 bases spanning the gap. CDR1 and CDR2 (germline): KGHSH, LQKENI. Written as DNA, the CDR3 is TGTGCCAGCACGCCGACGTCACCGCCGGGCACTGAAGCTTTCTTT. It yields the protein CASTPTSPPGTEAFF.

This chain connects TRBV29-1 to TRBJ2-3; 7 nucleotides agree with TRBD1. Trimming took 4 bases from V and 2 from J; bases not matched to a gene: 6. The length of the CDR3 is 14 residues. Germline V gene data show CDR1 as SQVTM and CDR2 as ANQGSEA. CDR3 DNA sequence: TGCAGCGTTGCCGGGACAGAGAACACAGATACGCAGTATTTT. Translating gives CSVAGTENTDTQYF.

This chain links TRBV11-3 with TRBJ2-2; D ambiguous. This CDR3 has 14 residues. Germline values: CDR1 SGHNT, CDR2 YENEEA. V lost 3 bases, J lost 0 bases, and 5 bases lay in between. The CDR3 is CASSFTTNTGELFF. The CDR3 nucleotides are TGTGCCAGCAGCTTCACTACGAACACCGGGGAGCTGTTTTTT.

The sample holds one count of this clone. This chain joins TRBV10-3 and TRBJ2-7, with 11 positions matching TRBD1. Trimming at V came to 6 bases and at J to 0 bases, leaving 4 bases not matched to a gene. CDR3 length: 15 residues. CDR1 is ENHRY, CDR2 SYGVKD, per germline. DNA for the CDR3: TGTGCCATCAGGGGACAGGGGGACAGCTCCTACGAGCAGTACTTC. It translates to CAIRGQGDSSYEQYF.

The CDR3 reads CASGSQRGGGESTDTQYF. CDR3 in DNA: TGTGCCAGCGGGAGTCAAAGGGGTGGCGGGGAGAGCACAGATACGCAGTATTTT. The chain combines TRBV9 with TRBJ2-3; TRBD2 is a possible D gene (6 bases). V was cut by 7 bases and J by 0 bases, with 24 bases left in between. The CDR3 covers 18 residues. The germline CDR1 and CDR2 sequences are SGDLS and YYNGEE.

This chain joins TRBV4-3 and TRBJ1-2, with D tentatively TRBD1 (6 bases). The CDR3 is made up of 17 amino acids. The V end lost 0 bases, the J end lost 3 bases, and 17 bases lay between the germline ends. Germline assignment: CDR1 LGHNA and CDR2 YSLEER. The CDR3 loop reads CASSQEVSGDGYYGYTF. DNA for the CDR3: TGCGCCAGCAGCCAAGAAGTTTCAGGGGACGGCTACTATGGCTACACCTTC.

This rearrangement joins TRBV19 to TRBJ1-4; D not resolved. The CDR3 is 11 residues long. Germline CDR1 LNHDA, CDR2 SQIVND (reference sequence). Trimming pared 5 bases from V and 11 bases from J, leaving 9 bases between. Written as DNA, the CDR3 is TGTGCCAGTAGTTCCACATTCAAACTGTTTTTT. This encodes CASSSTFKLFF.

This clone was counted at least ten times. J is TRBJ1-3 and V is TRBV28, with TRBD1 matching over 8 bases. Unmatched junction bases numbered 19, after V lost 5 bases and J lost 1 base. The germline V gene encodes CDR1 MDHEN and CDR2 SYDVKM. The CDR3 is made up of 20 amino acids. The CDR3 DNA follows: TGTGCCAGCAGTCCACGGACAGGGAACCGCCGCGCCGGTTCTGGAAACACCATATATTTT. As protein: CASSPRTGNRRAGSGNTIYF.

The CDR3 here is CASSSGTTNEQFF. CDR3 in DNA: TGTGCCAGCAGCTCCGGGACAACTAATGAGCAGTTCTTC. The V gene is TRBV6-2 or TRBV6-3, the J gene TRBJ2-1; the D gene is possibly TRBD1 (6 bases). CDR3 size: 13 residues. Germline lookup yields CDR1 MNHEY and CDR2 SVGEGT. Deletions cut 6 bases from V and 7 bases from J, with 13 bases between.

The chain employs TRBV28 and TRBJ2-7; possible D gene TRBD1, 5 bases. With 5 bases removed from V and 4 bases from J, the gap between germline ends came to 6 bases. Germline CDR1 and CDR2: MDHEN and SYDVKM. The CDR3 is made up of 11 amino acids. CDR3 residues: CASSRQYEQYF. Here the CDR3 DNA reads TGTGCCAGCAGTCGACAGTACGAGCAGTACTTC.

J is TRBJ1-1 and V is TRBV28, with 7 positions matching TRBD1. V shed 6 bases and J 4 bases; nucleotides not matched to a gene: 8. The CDR3 is 14 amino acids. The V gene's germline CDR1 is MDHEN and CDR2 SYDVKM. The DNA for the CDR3 is TGTGCCAGCAGCTCTCCGGGACAGACCACTGAAGCTTTCTTT. It is translated as CASSSPGQTTEAFF.

This clone was observed once. This sequence joins TRBV3-1 (or the pseudogene TRBV3-2) and TRBJ2-2, with 8 bases that match TRBD1. The germline CDR1 and CDR2 sequences are LGHDT and YNNKEL (reference sequence). The V and J ends lost 2 bases and 13 bases, in that order; junction bases with no gene match: 3. This CDR3 contains 12 residues. The CDR3 protein is CASSQYGQGLFF. The CDR3, as DNA: TGTGCCAGCAGCCAATATGGACAGGGGCTGTTTTTT.

This clone was recorded only once. The chain couples TRBV5-6 to TRBJ2-1; 13 nucleotides match TRBD2. Unmatched junction bases numbered 5, after V lost 4 bases and J lost 4 bases. Germline values: CDR1 SGHDT, CDR2 YYEEEE. CDR3 length: 16 amino acids. CDR3 in amino acids: CASSRRLAGGYNEQFF. Written as DNA, the CDR3 is TGTGCCAGCAGCCGCCGACTAGCGGGAGGTTACAATGAGCAGTTCTTC.

The genes are TRBV28 and TRBJ1-4; 7 bases are shared with TRBD1. This CDR3 comprises 15 residues. Germline trimming cut 6 bases from V and 3 bases from J; bases unmatched to any gene: 7. From germline, CDR1 is MDHEN and CDR2 SYDVKM. CDR3 in DNA: TGTGCCAGCAGCCCTAAAACAGGGGCTAATGAAAAACTGTTTTTT. It translates to CASSPKTGANEKLFF.

V is TRBV27 and J is TRBJ2-7, with unresolved D. The CDR3 consists of 13 residues. Trimming left V 0 bases short and J 7 bases short, with 10 bases between. In germline, CDR1 is MNHEY, CDR2 SMNVEV (reference sequence). In nucleotides, the CDR3 is TGTGCCAGCAGTTTATCTCTGGCTCTGGAGCAGTACTTC. Encoded protein: CASSLSLALEQYF.

The chain joins TRBV25-1 to TRBJ2-7, with a tentative D call TRBD1 (6 bases). Trimming shortened V by 5 bases and J by 3 bases, and 14 bases separated the two germline ends. The CDR3 sequence is 14 residues long. The germline V gene has CDR1 MGHDK and CDR2 SYGVNS. As DNA, the CDR3 is TGTGCCAGCAGTCAACAGGGAAGGCGCTACGAGCAGTACTTC. It codes for CASSQQGRRYEQYF.

The genes are TRBV5-6 and TRBJ1-3, with a weak D call TRBD1 (5 bases). With 6 bases removed from V and 7 bases from J, the gap between germline ends came to 17 bases. This CDR3 comprises 14 residues. Germline CDR1 is SGHDT and CDR2 is YYEEEE. DNA of the CDR3: TGTGCCAGCACCATTGGGGCATTGGATAACACCATATATTTT. The encoded protein is CASTIGALDNTIYF.

This clone was detected a few times. V is TRBV19 and J is TRBJ1-4, with 9 bases matching TRBD1. Germline V gives CDR1 LNHDA, CDR2 SQIVND (reference sequence). This CDR3 has 14 amino acids. The V gene end was trimmed by 6 bases and the J gene end by 6 bases; junction bases not matched to a gene: 5. CDR3: CASSMGQGDEKLFF. In nucleotides, the CDR3 is TGTGCCAGTAGCATGGGACAGGGAGATGAAAAACTGTTTTTT.

This chain joins TRBV19 and TRBJ1-1, with D maybe TRBD1 (6 bases). Between the trimmed V and J ends, which lost 7 bases and 6 bases, there was a span of 15 bases. Germline V gene lookup returns CDR1 LNHDA and CDR2 SQIVND (reference sequence). The CDR3 totals 13 residues. CDR3 coding DNA: TGTGCCAGTAAACCCGAGAGGACAGCTGAAGCTTTCTTT. Translation gives CASKPERTAEAFF. The entire variable domain, with the rest obtained from reference TRBV19 and TRBJ1-1, is as follows: DGGITQSPKYLFRKEGQNVTLSCEQNLNHDAMYWYRQDPGQGLRLIYYSQIVNDFQKGDIAEGYSVSREKKESFPLTVTSAQKNPTAFYLCASKPERTAEAFFGQGTRLTVV.

This chain joins TRBV10-3 and TRBJ1-2, with D uncertain. The V gene's germline CDR1 is ENHRY and CDR2 SYGVKD. This CDR3 region has 15 residues. V lost 7 bases and J 1 base, leaving 16 bases between the germline ends. The CDR3 bases are TGTGCCATCATGGACTGGGATCTGGGTAACTATGGCTACACCTTC. The encoded protein is CAIMDWDLGNYGYTF.

This chain links TRBV29-1 with TRBJ1-1, with a weak D call TRBD1 (5 bases). Between the trimmed V and J ends, which lost 6 bases and 2 bases, there was a span of 10 bases. CDR3 size: 12 residues. Germline-derived CDR1 and CDR2 are SQVTM and ANQGSEA. The CDR3: CSVNQGNTEAFF. Written as DNA, the CDR3 is TGCAGCGTAAACCAGGGAAACACTGAAGCTTTCTTT.

This chain joins TRBV28 and TRBJ2-3, with TRBD2 matching over 8 bases. Germline V gene data show CDR1 as MDHEN and CDR2 as SYDVKM. CDR3 length: 15 amino acids. After removal of 5 bases from V and 2 bases from J, the junction contained 6 bases not matched to a gene. Written as DNA, the CDR3 is TGTGCCAGCAGTGCTACTAGCGGAGTCACAGATACGCAGTATTTT. It encodes CASSATSGVTDTQYF.

The V gene is TRBV27, the J gene TRBJ1-3, with 8 nucleotides matching TRBD1. Germline CDR1 is MNHEY and CDR2 is SMNVEV (reference sequence). The junction had 7 bases not matched to a gene; V was cut back by 3 bases and J by 0 bases. This CDR3 spans 17 amino acids. The CDR3 loop is CASSFGTGPLSGNTIYF. In nucleotides, the CDR3 is TGTGCCAGCAGTTTCGGGACAGGTCCGCTCTCTGGAAACACCATATATTTT.

The chain employs TRBV5-1 and TRBJ2-2; 8 bases are shared with TRBD2. From germline, CDR1 is SGHRS and CDR2 YFSETQ. The CDR3 extends over 14 amino acids. V shed 5 bases and J 4 bases; nucleotides not matched to a gene: 4. The CDR3 sequence is CASRGTSFTGELFF. The CDR3 bases are TGCGCCAGCAGAGGGACTAGTTTCACCGGGGAGCTGTTTTTT. The variable domain in full, with the rest retrieved from reference TRBV5-1 and TRBJ2-2, is KAGVTQTPRYLIKTRGQQVTLSCSPISGHRSVSWYQQTPGQGLQFLFEYFSETQRNKGNFPGRFSGRQFSNSRSEMNVSTLELGDSALYLCASRGTSFTGELFFGEGSRLTVL.